This TCR beta chain was recorded in a study of beta chain features in type 1 diabetes (dated 2018 in TCRdb). In the study overall: No differences in mean age, gender distribution, total cell number or subset yield were found between patients and healthy donors. A total of approximately 99,000,000 sorted cells were examined across all samples, and RNA yield correlated strongly with the number of cells per subset. The study compared the TCRB repertoires of sorted circulating CD4+ T cell subsets in recently diagnosed type 1 diabetes patients with those in matched healthy donors. Naive and central memory subsets were obtained from all 30 or so donors, but regulatory and stem cell-like memory subsets were isolated from only 8 patients and roughly 8 healthy donors.

This clone was detected a few times. Its antigen target is currently unknown. Within one base of it there is no much larger clone, and no base qualities were kept. Each donor gave one peripheral blood draw, approximately 110 mL on average, collected into heparinised tubes. A BD FACSAria II was used to sort naive, central memory, regulatory and stem cell-like memory CD4+ T cells with a panel that included CD45RO, CCR7, CD25, CD127, CD95 and CD27. All sorted populations exceeded 95% purity. PBMCs were isolated immediately by Lymphoprep density gradient centrifugation and stained directly without culture. So that batch effects would be minimized, each experiment stained and sorted samples in pairs, pairing one healthy donor with one patient. CDR1 and CDR2 are drawn from the germline V gene: KGHSH, LQKENI. For this chain, trimming is 0 bases at the V end and 0 bases at the J end, and the number of junction bases without a gene match is 3. The CDR3, cysteine through phenylalanine, is 17 amino acids long. CDR3 DNA only is kept here, 51 bases in frame from base 1.

Study-level results and caveats: PCR may preferentially amplify shorter templates, but because patient and control samples were amplified and corrected together, any resulting skew would affect both groups equally. Type 1 diabetes patients showed a moderate but significant shortening of TCRB CDR3 length in all four CD4+ subsets. Because cDNA was sequenced instead of genomic DNA, activated cells with high expression could be over-represented, although the groups did not differ in activation or CD3 levels. Fewer insertions and more nucleotide deletions at VDJ recombination sites were observed in patients with type 1 diabetes, implying thymic rearrangement abnormalities. Naive, central memory and regulatory TCRB repertoires appeared more similar among patients than among healthy donors. Only small numbers of individuals were included in the HLA sub-analyses, which left unresolved whether HLA type had any influence on TCRB rearrangement.

The entire isolated RNA was reverse transcribed using the High Capacity cDNA Reverse Transcription Kit, and thus expressed TCRB transcripts were sequenced. Deep immunoSEQ sequencing was performed on naive, central memory and regulatory T cell samples, with an average of roughly 4 million total reads per sample. After sorted cells were lysed in RLT buffer, RNA was extracted with DNase-treated RNeasy Micro or Mini kits, with the choice depending on cell number. To prevent cross-contamination, each cell subset was processed individually, whereas patient and healthy donor samples were processed jointly. Using the immunoSEQ multiplex PCR, TCRB sequences were amplified from cDNA into 87-bp fragments spanning the CDR3 region. The amplicons were sequenced using the Illumina HiSeq platform. In the authors' own workflow: Synthetic template baselines were used to correct PCR bias computationally, reads within Hamming distance 2 were collapsed, and singletons that could not be merged were discarded. Reads were aligned to IMGT to assign V, D and J genes, CDR3 length, and insertions or deletions at six rearrangement sites. Within each subset, clonotype counts were normalized to sorted cell number, and only after that were true diversity and Gini coefficients computed with the tcR R package. The overlap coefficient, calculated on TCRB nucleotide sequences, was used to measure repertoire sharing. Out-of-frame TCRB sequences from naive cells were analyzed to stand in for the pre-selection repertoire. TCRdb obtained this table from immuneACCESS and retained in-frame rearrangements with V and J assigned. These tables miss some clones; where compared with another copy, unresolved V genes account for less than half of the shortfall, and the remainder is unexplained. The DNA was the basis for D and trimming; V, J and clone size are from that table. The sample table records about 250,000 clones; about 14% of these occur just once. The ten largest account for about 0.024% of the sample.

Sequenced material: naive CD4+ T cells from blood. Reading the label with the study, this specimen's cell subset or site is: true naive CD4+ T cells. The chain links TRBV18 with TRBJ1-1, and TRBD1 aligns with 11 junction nucleotides. This receptor was identified in a woman in her thirties or forties in good health. At the DNA level, the sequence is TGTGCCAGCTCACCACCCGGGACAGGGGGTATGAACACTGAAGCTTTCTTT. This is translated as CASSPPGTGGMNTEAFF. With the rest looked up from the reference TRBV18 and TRBJ1-1 genes rather than sequenced, the full variable domain is NAGVMQNPRHLVRRRGQEARLRCSPMKGHSHVYWYRQLPEEGLKFMVYLQKENIIDESGMPKERFSAEFPKEGPSILRIQQVVRGDSAAYFCASSPPGTGGMNTEAFFGQGTRLTVV.